These 26 T cell receptor beta chains share one sample of origin, sequenced in a study of cytomegalovirus exposure and HLA in healthy donors. Amplification used 60 Vbeta primers and 13 Jbeta primers. Clones were sequenced by immunoSEQ multiplex PCR, and TCRdb holds only the in-frame ones, with some missing. This table has about 160,000 clones, around 69% appearing once. Material: PBMCs. The receptors were gathered from a woman aged 30 to 39 in good health and CMV-seronegative.

V and J are TRBV5-1 and TRBJ2-7; 8 nucleotides agree with TRBD1. Germline CDR1 is SGHRS and CDR2 is YFSETQ. This CDR3 is 14 amino acids long. Trimming removed 5 bases from V and 2 bases from J; junction bases left unmatched: 6. The CDR3 DNA is TGCGCCAGCAGACCGGGACAGGAGACCTACGAGCAGTACTTC. This gives the protein CASRPGQETYEQYF.

The J gene is TRBJ2-1, the V gene TRBV13; tentatively, D is TRBD1 (6 bases). V was shortened by 0 bases and J by 3 bases, with 6 bases between the two germline ends. Germline CDR1 reads PRHDT; CDR2 reads FYEKMQ (reference sequence). The CDR3 totals 14 residues. In nucleotides, the CDR3 is TGTGCCAGCAGCTTAGGACAGGGCTACAATGAGCAGTTCTTC. It yields the protein CASSLGQGYNEQFF.

The chain links TRBV9 to TRBJ1-2; D call uncertain. This CDR3 has 16 residues. The V end lost 1 base, the J end lost 4 bases, and 17 bases lay between the germline ends. Germline V gene lookup returns CDR1 SGDLS and CDR2 YYNGEE. The CDR3 nucleotides are TGTGCCAGCAGCGTAAATGCTAGGCCTAGAAGCTATGGCTACACCTTC. Residues: CASSVNARPRSYGYTF.

The V call is TRBV28, the J call TRBJ1-2, with unresolved D. Germline loops: CDR1 MDHEN, CDR2 SYDVKM. V dropped 2 bases and J dropped 5 bases, with 9 bases sitting between them. The CDR3 covers 13 residues. The chain's CDR3 is CASSLPLNYGYTF. CDR3 bases: TGTGCCAGCAGTTTACCCCTTAATTATGGCTACACCTTC.

Only a few counts were recorded for this clone. V and J are TRBV15 and TRBJ2-2, with D perhaps TRBD2 (6 bases). Germline V gives CDR1 LNHNV, CDR2 YYDKDF (reference sequence). The CDR3 totals 18 residues. V was clipped by 0 bases and J by 5 bases, with 19 bases between them. CDR3 region: CATSREGLTGVGTGELFF. The CDR3 DNA reads TGTGCCACCAGCAGAGAAGGTTTAACGGGAGTTGGAACCGGGGAGCTGTTTTTT.

This rearrangement joins TRBV9 to TRBJ1-1, with 10 bases matching TRBD1. Germline CDR1 SGDLS, CDR2 YYNGEE. V was pared by 3 bases and J by 0 bases, with 8 bases of the junction left unmatched. The CDR3 covers 17 residues. The CDR3 DNA is TGTGCCAGCAGCGCCTGGGACAGGGGAGTGGTGAACACTGAAGCTTTCTTT. This sequence encodes CASSAWDRGVVNTEAFF.

The chain has TRBV28 and TRBJ2-1; 11 bases are a match to TRBD1. With V trimmed by 7 bases and J by 6 bases, 8 bases remained unmatched. Germline CDR1 is MDHEN and CDR2 is SYDVKM. The CDR3 has 15 residues. CDR3 region: CASNDRDRGFNEQFF. The CDR3 DNA follows: TGTGCCAGCAACGACCGGGACAGGGGGTTCAATGAGCAGTTCTTC.

V and J are TRBV20-1 and TRBJ2-1; 10 bases are shared with TRBD1. The CDR3 contains 11 residues. J gave up 6 bases and V 8 bases, and 1 base lay outside the gene matches. The germline CDR1 and CDR2 sequences are DFQATT and SNEGSKA (reference sequence). The CDR3 spells CSRTGGNEQFF. The CDR3 coding sequence is TGCAGTAGGACAGGGGGCAATGAGCAGTTCTTC.

The chain combines TRBV2 with TRBJ2-5, with a possible D match to TRBD1 (6 bases). The end of the DNA fits TRBJ2-7 better, so the J call may be wrong. This CDR3 is 15 amino acids long. Germline values: CDR1 SNHLY, CDR2 FYNNEI. CDR3 nucleotide sequence: TGTGCCAGCAGTGAAGACAGGGCAAACATCTACGAGCAGTACTTC. It specifies CASSEDRANIYEQYF.

This rearrangement joins TRBV19 to TRBJ2-7; 12 bases match TRBD2. The J segment lost 4 bases and the V segment lost 5 bases, leaving 6 bases of the junction unmatched. CDR1 is LNHDA, CDR2 SQIVND, per germline (reference sequence). This CDR3 contains 15 residues. Here the CDR3 reads CASSPRTSGKYEQYF. Written as DNA, the CDR3 is TGTGCCAGTAGTCCAAGGACTAGCGGGAAGTACGAGCAGTACTTC.

The gene calls are TRBV14 and TRBJ2-5; TRBD2 matches at 7 bases. The J call is doubtful: the DNA matches TRBJ2-7 better. The CDR3 runs 13 residues. The V gene's germline CDR1 is SGHDN and CDR2 FVKESK. Here the CDR3 DNA reads TGTGCCAGCAGCTGGGGGGGGAGCTACGAGCAGTACTTC. Translating gives CASSWGGSYEQYF.

This rearrangement joins TRBV2 to TRBJ2-5; D might be TRBD1 (6 bases). This CDR3 has 14 amino acids. Trimming left V 2 bases short and J 1 base short, with 8 bases between. Germline values: CDR1 SNHLY, CDR2 FYNNEI. The CDR3 nucleotides read TGTGCCAGCAGTGAACCAGGGGCCCAAGAGACCCAGTACTTC. Translated: CASSEPGAQETQYF.

This CDR3 reads CASSSFRGGMNTEAFF. The CDR3 nucleotides are TGTGCCAGCAGTTCGTTCCGTGGGGGGATGAACACTGAAGCTTTCTTT. This chain uses TRBV27 with TRBJ1-1, with D perhaps matching TRBD1 (5 bases). Germline CDR1 reads MNHEY; CDR2 reads SMNVEV (reference sequence). V was pared by 4 bases and J by 0 bases, with 15 bases between. This CDR3 comprises 16 residues.

The genes are TRBV28 and TRBJ2-4, with D perhaps TRBD2 (6 bases). Germline V CDR1 and CDR2: MDHEN, SYDVKM. V lost 3 bases and J 7 bases, leaving 10 bases between the germline ends. The length of the CDR3 is 13 residues. CDR3 bases: TGTGCCAGCAGTTTGGGAGGTGGGAACATTCAGTACTTC. It is translated as CASSLGGGNIQYF.

This clone was detected only once. The rearrangement joins TRBV6-1 to TRBJ1-2, with D unclear. The CDR3 is made up of 15 amino acids. Deletions cut 1 base from V and 5 bases from J, with 14 bases between. CDR1 MNHNS and CDR2 SASEGT come from the germline V gene. In DNA form, the CDR3 reads TGTGCCAGCAGTGAAGATGGGCGTACCCTGTATGGCTACACCTTC. It specifies CASSEDGRTLYGYTF.

The CDR3, as DNA: TGTGCCAGCAGCATGCTTGGACAGAACACAGATACGCAGTATTTT. Its translation: CASSMLGQNTDTQYF. V usage is TRBV7-9 and J usage is TRBJ2-3; a weak D match, TRBD1 (6 bases). This CDR3 is built from 15 residues. Deletions cut 5 bases from V and 2 bases from J, with 14 bases between. In germline, CDR1 is SEHNR, CDR2 FQNEAQ (reference sequence).

The chain recombines TRBV4-1 with TRBJ1-4; 7 bases match TRBD1. V gave up 5 bases and J gave up 7 bases; unmatched junction bases: 10. CDR1 is MGHRA and CDR2 is YSYEKL in the germline V gene. This CDR3 has 15 residues. The CDR3 protein is CASSVTGRMGEKLFF. CDR3 DNA: TGCGCCAGCAGCGTGACAGGGAGGATGGGTGAAAAACTGTTTTTT.

The chain couples TRBV5-3 to TRBJ2-2; D remains unclear. TRBV5-3 falls under the ORF class, with uncertain function. Trimming took 3 bases from V and 3 from J, leaving 15 bases between them. The CDR3 contains 16 residues. CDR3 bases: TGTGCCAGAAGCTCCGACGGAATTGAGGACACCGGGGAGCTGTTTTTT. This gives the protein CARSSDGIEDTGELFF.

This chain connects TRBV5-1 to TRBJ2-1; D perhaps matches TRBD2 (6 bases). The CDR3 has 16 residues. Germline V CDR1 and CDR2: SGHRS, YFSETQ. Trimming took off 4 bases at V and 0 bases at J, with 14 bases between the two ends. The CDR3 region is CASSLGIGSSYNEQFF. CDR3 coding DNA: TGCGCCAGCAGCCTAGGGATCGGGAGCTCCTACAATGAGCAGTTCTTC. The full variable domain, completed using reference TRBV5-1 and TRBJ2-1, is KAGVTQTPRYLIKTRGQQVTLSCSPISGHRSVSWYQQTPGQGLQFLFEYFSETQRNKGNFPGRFSGRQFSNSRSEMNVSTLELGDSALYLCASSLGIGSSYNEQFFGPGTRLTVL.

The rearrangement uses TRBV6-6 and TRBJ1-6, with 9 bases lining up with TRBD1. Germline loops: CDR1 MNHNY, CDR2 SVGAGI (reference sequence). This CDR3 comprises 16 residues. V gave up 5 bases and J gave up 9 bases; unmatched junction bases: 11. For the CDR3, the DNA is TGTGCCAGCAGTACTCGTAGTGGGACAGGGCGTTCACCCCTCCACTTT. Residues: CASSTRSGTGRSPLHF.

The rearrangement links TRBV5-1 to TRBJ2-7, with D perhaps TRBD2 (5 bases). Germline V gives CDR1 SGHRS, CDR2 YFSETQ. The CDR3 is 16 residues long. V was trimmed by 0 bases and J by 4 bases, leaving 17 bases between them. The CDR3 DNA is TGCGCCAGCAGCTTGGGGTCGCAGCTTGCGGGTTACGAGCAGTACTTC. This gives the protein CASSLGSQLAGYEQYF.

The chain has TRBV7-8 and TRBJ1-5, with D possibly TRBD1 on 6 matching bases. Trimming took 5 bases from V and 2 from J, leaving 13 bases between them. Germline-derived CDR1 and CDR2 are SGHVS and FQNEAQ. The CDR3 is made up of 15 amino acids. The CDR3 coding sequence is TGTGCCAGCAGCAACGACAGGCTGCGCAATCAGCCCCAGCATTTT. Amino acids: CASSNDRLRNQPQHF.

The CDR3 protein is CASRPGSYSYEQYF. The CDR3 DNA sequence: TGTGCCAGCAGGCCCGGGTCTTACTCCTACGAGCAGTACTTC. This chain uses TRBV6-5 with TRBJ2-7; D unresolved. In germline, CDR1 is MNHEY, CDR2 SVGAGI. Trimming shortened V by 6 bases and J by 0 bases, and 12 bases separated the two germline ends. This CDR3 is built from 14 residues.

The CDR3 DNA is TGCGCCAGCAGCACGGGAGGATCCTACGAGCAGTACTTC. Encoded protein: CASSTGGSYEQYF. The chain is built from TRBV5-1 and TRBJ2-7; 7 bases fit TRBD2. With 4 bases clipped from V and 1 base from J, the junction kept 2 bases outside the gene matches. The length of the CDR3 is 13 residues. The germline gives CDR1 SGHRS, CDR2 YFSETQ. Together with reference TRBV5-1 and TRBJ2-7, the CDR3 gives the full variable domain: KAGVTQTPRYLIKTRGQQVTLSCSPISGHRSVSWYQQTPGQGLQFLFEYFSETQRNKGNFPGRFSGRQFSNSRSEMNVSTLELGDSALYLCASSTGGSYEQYFGPGTRLTVT.

J is TRBJ2-7 and V is TRBV5-4, with 7 bases matching TRBD2. In germline, CDR1 is SGHNT, CDR2 YYREEE (reference sequence). Losses at the gene ends were 5 bases for V and 0 bases for J; bases not matched to a gene: 8. The CDR3 loop spans 15 amino acids. Here the CDR3 reads CASRESRDYSYEQYF. CDR3 nucleotides: TGTGCCAGCAGAGAGAGCCGGGACTACTCCTACGAGCAGTACTTC.

The genes are TRBV7-8 and TRBJ2-5, with TRBD1 identical over 9 bases. J lost 0 bases, V lost 4 bases, and 3 bases had no gene match. Germline assignment: CDR1 SGHVS and CDR2 FQNEAQ. The CDR3 has 15 residues. CDR3 nucleotide sequence: TGTGCCAGCAGCTCGGACAGGGGACACCAAGAGACCCAGTACTTC. The encoded protein is CASSSDRGHQETQYF. The full variable domain, in which reference TRBV7-8 and TRBJ2-5 provide the parts outside the CDR3, is GAGVSQSPRYKVAKRGQDVALRCDPISGHVSLFWYQQALGQGPEFLTYFQNEAQLDKSGLPSDRFFAERPEGSVSTLKIQRTQQEDSAVYLCASSSDRGHQETQYFGPGTRLLVL.